This TCR beta chain comes out of a study of T cell responses to AZD1222 COVID-19 vaccine. Worth noting for this clone: The antigen is undetermined.

Study-wide results and caveats: Only a handful of AZD1222 recipients tested seropositive at baseline.

Produced via immunoSEQ multiplex PCR; TCRdb's table is partial and in-frame only. The repertoire consists of approximately 60,000 clones, with 76% occurring once and the leading ten covering about 14%. CDR3 length: 14 residues. V shed 2 bases and J shed 0 bases, with 7 bases lying between them. Germline CDR1 is SGHDT and CDR2 is YYEEEE. The input for sequencing was peripheral blood, taken on day 0 of AZD1222 vaccination. This clonotype was sampled from an adult in good health. This chain links TRBV5-6 with TRBJ2-3, with no clear D. CDR3 loop: CASSFLDSTDTQYF. The CDR3 region has the DNA TGTGCCAGCAGCTTCCTGGACAGCACAGATACGCAGTATTTT.